A selection of T cell receptor beta chains follows, all from one sample in a study of blood T cells in healthy people across ages. TCRdb itself ran the 5' RACE reads through MiXCR, one entry per CDR3 protein. The sample contains about 1.8 million distinct CDR3 sequences, around half of which appear only once. Sequencing used blood. The origin of the receptors is a woman between 40 and 55 years old in good health. CDR3s include the opening cysteine and the closing phenylalanine or tryptophan. D genes are given only for firm matches. Where a row states a size, it is once, few, many or the class of an expanded clone; other rows omit it.

TRBJ1-5,.,TRBD1,TRBV9,TGTGCCAGCAGCCGAACTCAGGGGGGCAATCAGCCCCAGCATTTT,CASSRTQGGNQPQHF
TRBJ1-1,.,TRBD1,TRBV7-2,TGTGCCAGCAGCTTACGTTGGGACAGGGTTAACACTGAAGCTTTCTTT,CASSLRWDRVNTEAFF
TRBJ2-1,.,.,TRBV15,TGTGCCACCAGCAGAGATGACAAGGGACGCTACAATGAGCAGTTCTTC,CATSRDDKGRYNEQFF
TRBJ2-3,.,TRBD2,TRBV6-2/TRBV6-3,TGTGCCACGCAGTCGGGCGGGGGATCAGATACGCAGTATTTT,CATQSGGGSDTQYF
TRBJ2-5,few,.,TRBV6-2/TRBV6-3,TGTGCCATCGCCCAAGGTGTAGAGCAGTACTTC,CAIAQGVEQYF
TRBJ1-5,.,TRBD1,TRBV28,TGTGCCAGCAGACCGGGACAGGTCAATCAGCCCCAGCATTTT,CASRPGQVNQPQHF
TRBJ2-3,.,TRBD1,TRBV4-3,TGCGCCAGCAGCCAGGGGGACAGGGACCCAGATACGCAGTATTTT,CASSQGDRDPDTQYF
TRBJ1-1,.,.,TRBV20-1,TGCAGTGCTGTTCGGGATCACCAAAAAGCTTTCTTT,CSAVRDHQKAFF
TRBJ2-1,few,TRBD1,TRBV5-1,TGCGCCAGCAGCTGGACTCCCGGGGGACAGGGGGCTCGGAATGAGCAGTTCTTC,CASSWTPGGQGARNEQFF
TRBJ1-2,once,.,TRBV7-9,TGTGCCAGCAGCCTATCGATGGGACAATCGAACTATGGCTACACCTTC,CASSLSMGQSNYGYTF
TRBJ2-1,many,.,TRBV15,TGTGCCACCAGCACCCTAGCGGGGACAGGAGATGAGCAGTTCTTC,CATSTLAGTGDEQFF
TRBJ2-3,.,.,TRBV20-1,TGCAGTGCCCCCAAGGACATCACAGATACGCAGTATTTT,CSAPKDITDTQYF
TRBJ1-2,.,TRBD1,TRBV27,TGTGCCAGCAGTGAGGGGGCTTACAACTATGGCTACACCTTC,CASSEGAYNYGYTF
TRBJ2-5,.,TRBD1,TRBV11-3,TGTGCCAGCAGCATGACAGGGGGCTTGGAGACCCAGTACTTC,CASSMTGGLETQYF
TRBJ2-3,.,TRBD2,TRBV10-1,TGCGCCAGCAGTGACCCTAGCGGGGGAGTTGATACGCAGTATTTT,CASSDPSGGVDTQYF
TRBJ2-5,few,.,TRBV6-6,TGTGCCAGCAGTTACGGGGGCGCGGGTAGTGAAGAGACCCAGTACTTC,CASSYGGAGSEETQYF
TRBJ2-7,.,.,TRBV12-3/TRBV12-4,TGTGCCAGCAGTCCCGGGACCCAGAGCCCCTACGAGCAGTACTTC,CASSPGTQSPYEQYF
TRBJ2-1,once,TRBD2,TRBV6-2/TRBV6-3,TGTGCCAGCAGAATGCGACTAGCGGGGGATCATGAGTTCTTC,CASRMRLAGDHEFF
TRBJ2-7,.,.,TRBV6-1,TGTGCCAGCGACCAGGGGTCCTCCTACGAGCAGTACTTC,CASDQGSSYEQYF
TRBJ2-6,few,.,TRBV20-1,TGCAGTGTAAGACCGAACTCTGGGGCCAACGTCCTGACTTTC,CSVRPNSGANVLTF
TRBJ2-1,.,.,TRBV6-1,TGTGCCAGCAGCTTCCCGGGACCGATAAATGAGCAGTTCTTC,CASSFPGPINEQFF
TRBJ2-3,.,.,TRBV5-1,TGCGCCAGCAGCCCGGGGGACATAACTAGCACAGATACGCAGTATTTT,CASSPGDITSTDTQYF
TRBJ2-7,.,.,TRBV6-2/TRBV6-3,TGTGCCAGCACCAGACCCGCCTACGAGCAGTACTTC,CASTRPAYEQYF
TRBJ2-1,few,.,TRBV4-3,TGCGCCAGCAGCCAAGGAGGGGGTCAGTTCTTC,CASSQGGGQFF
TRBJ1-2,few,TRBD1,TRBV29-1,TGCAGCGTTTCGCCGGGACAGGGGGCGGGGGGCTACACCTTC,CSVSPGQGAGGYTF
TRBJ2-5,.,TRBD1,TRBV20-1,TGCAGTGCTAGGGGGCAGGGGGAAGAGACCCAGTACTTC,CSARGQGEETQYF
TRBJ2-5,.,TRBD2,TRBV7-2,TGTGCCAGCAGCCCAAGGGCGGGGGTAGAGACCCAGTACTTC,CASSPRAGVETQYF
TRBJ2-5,.,.,TRBV6-1,TGTGCCAGCAGTCGAAGAATCGGACAAGAGACCCAGTACTTC,CASSRRIGQETQYF
TRBJ2-5,.,TRBD2,TRBV5-1,TGCGCCAGCAGCTTCAGCGGGACCATTCAAGAGACCCAGTACTTC,CASSFSGTIQETQYF
TRBJ2-7,.,TRBD2,TRBV20-1,TGCAGTGCTAGAGATCGACTAGCGGGGGGCTACGAGCAGTACTTC,CSARDRLAGGYEQYF
TRBJ2-5,.,.,TRBV2,TGTGCCAGCAGTGAAGATCGGCTACAGGGGACCCAGTACTTC,CASSEDRLQGTQYF
TRBJ2-7,.,TRBD1,TRBV5-6,TGTGCCAGCAGCTTGAGAGCAGGGGGAAACGAGCAGTACTTC,CASSLRAGGNEQYF
TRBJ2-1,.,.,TRBV4-1,TGCGCCAGCAGCCAAGATCCGCTCTCCTACAATGAGCAGTTCTTC,CASSQDPLSYNEQFF
TRBJ1-6,few,TRBD1,TRBV4-1,TGCGCCAGCAGCCACACAACAGGGGATAATTCACCCCTCCACTTT,CASSHTTGDNSPLHF
TRBJ2-1,.,.,TRBV19,TGTGCCAGTAGTAGGGGGCCGGAGGATCACCGCTCCTACAATGAGCAGTTCTTC,CASSRGPEDHRSYNEQFF
TRBJ2-5,.,TRBD1,TRBV6-5,TGTGCCAGCAGTTCACTCGGGACAGTAATTCAAGAGACCCAGTACTTC,CASSSLGTVIQETQYF
TRBJ1-1,.,TRBD1,TRBV7-8,TGTGCCAGCAGCGTAAGACAGGGGACGAACACTGAAGCTTTCTTT,CASSVRQGTNTEAFF
TRBJ1-2,.,.,TRBV12-3/TRBV12-4,TGTGCCAGCACCCACGGGACGGGTGTCTATGGCTACACCTTC,CASTHGTGVYGYTF
TRBJ1-1,.,.,TRBV3-1,TGTGCCAGCAGCCAAGAATTCAGTAACACTGAAGCTTTCTTT,CASSQEFSNTEAFF
TRBJ2-1,few,.,TRBV24-1,TGTGCCACCAGTGATTTAGGTCCAGGGGCTAACAATGAGCAGTTCTTC,CATSDLGPGANNEQFF
TRBJ1-5,few,.,TRBV28,TGTGCCAGCAGTTTGATAGGCAGGGTTGGGCAGCCCCAGCATTTT,CASSLIGRVGQPQHF
TRBJ2-3,.,TRBD2,TRBV7-2,TGTGCCAGCGGTTCACCCACCCGTACCGGGGGGGCCAGTACGCAGTATTTT,CASGSPTRTGGASTQYF
TRBJ2-7,.,.,TRBV27,TGTGCCAGCAGTGTACAGGTTTCCTACGAGCAGTACTTC,CASSVQVSYEQYF
TRBJ1-1,once,.,TRBV20-1,TGCAGTGCTAGAAAAGCCGGGAACACTGAAGCTTTCTTT,CSARKAGNTEAFF
TRBJ2-3,.,.,TRBV4-1,TGCGCCAACAGCCAGGACAGCCCTTCAGGAGATACGCAGTATTTT,CANSQDSPSGDTQYF
TRBJ2-7,.,.,TRBV7-2,TGTGCCAGCAGCTTAGATCCGGGAAAATACGATCAGTACTTC,CASSLDPGKYDQYF
TRBJ2-1,.,.,TRBV4-2,TGTGCCAGCAGGCCACGGGACCTCTCAGGAGATGAGCAGTTCTTC,CASRPRDLSGDEQFF
TRBJ2-5,.,.,TRBV20-1,TGCAGTGCTAGAGATGGACCCAGGGAGGCCCAGTACTTC,CSARDGPREAQYF
TRBJ2-7,.,.,TRBV20-1,TGCAGTGCTACGGACGAGTACGAGCAGTACTTC,CSATDEYEQYF
TRBJ2-1,.,.,TRBV10-3,TGTGCCATCAGAGCCCGGGACACCGAATCCCTCTACAATGAGCAGTTCTTC,CAIRARDTESLYNEQFF
TRBJ2-7,once,.,TRBV7-8,TGTGCCAGCAGCCCTATCTCAGGGTACGAGCAGTACTTC,CASSPISGYEQYF
TRBJ2-5,few,.,TRBV7-2,TGTGCCAGCAGCCGTGCGGGGACTGTACAAGAGACCCAGTACTTC,CASSRAGTVQETQYF